The 19 T cell receptor beta chains below all came from one sample that was sequenced in a study of T cells in Graves' hyperthyroidism and ophthalmopathy. What was amplified from RNA transcripts were TCR beta CDR3 regions. The HTBI primer set drove a first-round RT-PCR of the TCR CDR3. TCRdb reprocessed the multiplex PCR reads via MiXCR and lists one record per CDR3 protein. The data show more than 550,000 distinct CDR3 sequences, roughly 46% seen once. The sample comprised peripheral blood or thyroid tissue (not recorded which). Receptors originate from an adult man with Graves' disease, either hyperthyroidism or ophthalmopathy (not recorded which).

This clonotype was seen many times. DNA for the CDR3: TGTGCCAGCAGCTTAACTCCGGGGACTGAAGCTTTCTTT. Protein product: CASSLTPGTEAFF. The chain employs TRBV7-3 and TRBJ1-1; D uncertain. This CDR3 has 13 residues. CDR1 is SGHTA, CDR2 FQGTGA, per germline. Trimming stripped 0 bases from V and 5 bases from J, with 7 bases between.

The chain uses TRBV10-2 and TRBJ2-3, with unresolved D. Germline V gene data show CDR1 as WSHSY and CDR2 as SAAADI. This CDR3 contains 15 residues. Trimming left V 0 bases short and J 6 bases short, with 13 bases between. This chain's CDR3 is CASSESLKQVDTQYF. The CDR3 region has the DNA TGCGCCAGCAGTGAGTCGTTAAAGCAAGTCGATACGCAGTATTTT.

V is TRBV29-1 and J is TRBJ2-7; 8 nucleotides align to TRBD1. Germline CDR1 SQVTM, CDR2 ANQGSEA. The CDR3 runs to 15 residues. V was pared by 4 bases and J by 6 bases, with 14 bases of the junction left unmatched. CDR3 in amino acids: CSVARGTGRSVEQYF. CDR3 coding DNA: TGCAGCGTTGCCCGGGGGACAGGCCGTTCGGTCGAGCAGTACTTC.

This clonotype was recorded at least ten times. The chain employs TRBV24-1 and TRBJ1-5; 8 bases agree with TRBD1. The J segment lost 7 bases and the V segment lost 4 bases, leaving 8 bases of the junction unmatched. From germline, CDR1 is KGHDR and CDR2 SFDVKD. This CDR3 spans 15 amino acids. The CDR3 DNA sequence: TGTGCCACCAGTGACCCCGGACAGGGCACACAGCCCCAGCATTTT. It is translated as CATSDPGQGTQPQHF.

The V gene is TRBV11-2, the J gene TRBJ1-5, with D maybe TRBD1 (5 bases). V shed 3 bases and J shed 11 bases, with 17 bases lying between them. Germline CDR1 is SGHAT and CDR2 is FQNNGV. This CDR3 is 14 amino acids long. The CDR3 reads CASSFYPDSLTQHF. The CDR3 DNA reads as TGTGCCAGCAGCTTCTACCCCGACAGTTTGACCCAGCATTTT. Full variable domain (remainder filled in from reference TRBV11-2 and TRBJ1-5): EAGVAQSPRYKIIEKRQSVAFWCNPISGHATLYWYQQILGQGPKLLIQFQNNGVVDDSQLPKDRFSAERLKGVDSTLKIQPAKLEDSAVYLCASSFYPDSLTQHFGDGTRLSIL.

The chain carries TRBV20-1 and TRBJ2-7; TRBD1 matches at 8 bases. The germline gives CDR1 DFQATT, CDR2 SNEGSKA (reference sequence). V lost 5 bases to trimming and J lost 5 bases; unmatched junction nucleotides: 5. This CDR3 comprises 12 residues. CDR3: CSAGQGINEQYF. The CDR3 DNA is TGCAGTGCTGGACAGGGTATCAACGAGCAGTACTTC.

In the case of this clonotype: This may come from a read error, since a much larger clone is one base off. The rearrangement joins TRBV10-3 to TRBJ1-1; a possible D gene is TRBD1 (5 bases). Germline CDR1 reads ENHRY; CDR2 reads SYGVKD. The CDR3 has 15 residues. V lost 0 bases and J lost 9, with 17 bases in between. CDR3 region: CAISESGGSSRQAFF. CDR3 coding DNA: TGTGCCATCAGTGAGTCCGGGGGGAGTTCCCGACAAGCTTTCTTT.

The V call is TRBV9, the J call TRBJ1-2; 9 bases line up with TRBD1. The ends lost 4 bases at V and 8 bases at J; junction bases unmatched: 9. Germline V gene lookup returns CDR1 SGDLS and CDR2 YYNGEE. The CDR3 runs 14 residues. The CDR3 DNA is TGTGCCAGCAGCCAAGAAGGGACAGGGTCCGGCTACACCTTC. Its protein product is CASSQEGTGSGYTF.

A word on this clonotype: This could be a read error, since a much larger clone is one nucleotide away. The V and J genes are TRBV29-1 and TRBJ2-5; possibly TRBD2 for D (6 bases). Trimming took off 1 base at V and 5 bases at J, with 17 bases between the two ends. The CDR3 length is 15 residues. In germline, CDR1 is SQVTM, CDR2 ANQGSEA. CDR3 protein: CSVEGRVLRWETQYF. The CDR3 DNA is TGCAGCGTTGAAGGGAGGGTCCTTAGGTGGGAGACCCAGTACTTC.

This clonotype has just a few counts. This chain links TRBV20-1 with TRBJ2-5; D not certain. The V gene's germline CDR1 is DFQATT and CDR2 SNEGSKA (reference sequence). The CDR3 covers 12 residues. Trimming cost V 5 bases and J 5 bases, with 12 bases left between them. CDR3 sequence reads: CSARRPGETQYF. For the CDR3, the DNA is TGCAGTGCTCGAAGACCGGGTGAGACCCAGTACTTC.

With regard to this clonotype: Mismatch with germline at one junction end may stem from a read error. The chain combines TRBV29-1 with TRBJ2-5; TRBD2 is a possible D gene (5 bases). The CDR3 spans 12 residues. Germline V gene sequence: CDR1 SQVTM, CDR2 ANQGSEA. The DNA for the CDR3 is TGCAGCTTTGACCCAACGGGGGAGACCCAGTACTTC. Protein product: CSFDPTGETQYF.

The V and J genes are TRBV14 and TRBJ1-1; D uncertain. V lost 0 bases and J lost 1, with 15 bases in between. The CDR3 is made up of 17 amino acids. CDR1 SGHDN and CDR2 FVKESK come from the germline V gene. CDR3 loop: CASSQDRWPGANTEAFF. For the CDR3, the DNA is TGTGCCAGCAGCCAAGATCGTTGGCCGGGAGCGAACACTGAAGCTTTCTTT.

This clonotype has only one observation. A read error may produce the germline difference seen at one junction end. CDR3 sequence (DNA): TGCGCCAGCAGCCAGACATATAACTATGGCTACACCTTC. The encoded protein is CASSQTYNYGYTF. The chain carries TRBV7-8 and TRBJ1-2; unclear D gene. CDR1 SGHVS and CDR2 FQNEAQ come from the germline V gene. This CDR3 comprises 13 residues.

The genes are TRBV6-1 and TRBJ1-5, with D tentatively TRBD1 (5 bases). The CDR3 loop spans 13 amino acids. The germline V and J ends were trimmed by 1 base and 11 bases, with 12 bases remaining between them. The V gene's germline CDR1 is MNHNS and CDR2 SASEGT. CDR3 in DNA: TGTGCCAGCAGTGAAGACAGGCAAGAGACCCAGCATTTT. Amino acids: CASSEDRQETQHF.

The V call is TRBV9, the J call TRBJ2-7, with 9 nucleotides matching TRBD2. The germline V gene encodes CDR1 SGDLS and CDR2 YYNGEE. The CDR3 consists of 13 residues. J gave up 6 bases and V 0 bases, and 1 base lay outside the gene matches. The CDR3 sequence is CASSVAAGGEQYF. CDR3 coding DNA: TGTGCCAGCAGCGTAGCAGCGGGAGGCGAGCAGTACTTC.

About this clonotype itself: This may be a read error, as it is one base from a much larger clone. The CDR3 spells CASGLGWGEKLFF. CDR3 sequence (DNA): TGTGCCAGCGGCTTAGGATGGGGCGAAAAACTGTTTTTT. This rearrangement joins TRBV7-4 to TRBJ1-4, with D possibly TRBD1 on 5 matching bases. The CDR3 runs 13 residues. In germline, CDR1 is SGHVT, CDR2 SQSDAQ.

This clonotype was recorded a few times. The chain links TRBV6-1 to TRBJ1-2, with D maybe TRBD1 (6 bases). The CDR3 is 12 residues long. Germline assignment: CDR1 MNHNS and CDR2 SASEGT. The V gene lost 4 bases and the J gene lost 7 bases, with 10 bases spanning the gap. The CDR3 DNA is TGTGCCAGCAGTGCCACAGGGCTTGGCTACACCTTC. This encodes CASSATGLGYTF.

The chain joins TRBV9 to TRBJ2-7, with 8 bases aligning to TRBD2. With 0 bases clipped from V and 0 bases from J, the junction kept 5 bases outside the gene matches. Germline-derived CDR1 and CDR2 are SGDLS and YYNGEE. CDR3 length: 16 residues. CDR3 nucleotide sequence: TGTGCCAGCAGCGTAGCTACGGGGGGGAGCTCCTACGAGCAGTACTTC. The encoded protein is CASSVATGGSSYEQYF.

The genes are TRBV2 and TRBJ1-2, with D unclear. V gave up 3 bases and J gave up 2 bases, with 7 bases separating them. This CDR3 region has 13 residues. CDR1 SNHLY and CDR2 FYNNEI come from the germline V gene. The CDR3 DNA reads as TGTGCCAGCAGTGACAGAAAAAACTATGGCTACACCTTC. Translation gives CASSDRKNYGYTF.